This T cell receptor beta chain stems from a study of cytomegalovirus exposure and HLA in healthy donors. Study-level points and caveats: Sequencing likely produced, as an artifact, a cluster of highly shared sequence variants. The HLA-A and HLA-B alleles of most subjects were reportedly predicted accurately from TCR beta sequences. The investigators catalogued 164 TCR beta chains as cytomegalovirus-associated.

Note on this clone: Its antigen is unidentified.

PCR used 60 Vbeta primers and 13 Jbeta primers. Method: immunoSEQ multiplex PCR; TCRdb's copy keeps in-frame clones and lacks some. The sample gives about 130,000 clones, about four fifths of which show up once; about 3.4% is in the top ten. The sequenced sample was PBMCs. The TCR sequence derives from a man aged 25-40 years in good health and CMV-seronegative.

CDR3: CASSFKEYTQYF. The CDR3, as DNA: TGTGCCAGCAGCTTTAAGGAGTATACGCAGTATTTT. The chain uses TRBV11-2 and TRBJ2-3, with unresolved D. V gave up 3 bases and J gave up 7 bases, with 8 bases separating them. Germline V lookup: CDR1 SGHAT, CDR2 FQNNGV. This CDR3 region has 12 residues. The variable domain in full, completed from reference TRBV11-2 and TRBJ2-3, reads EAGVAQSPRYKIIEKRQSVAFWCNPISGHATLYWYQQILGQGPKLLIQFQNNGVVDDSQLPKDRFSAERLKGVDSTLKIQPAKLEDSAVYLCASSFKEYTQYFGPGTRLTVL.